This is a list of T cell receptor beta chains from one sample in a study of blood T cell repertoires in COVID-19. Measured with immunoSEQ multiplex PCR; TCRdb has only the in-frame clones, and not every one. The sample holds about 200,000 clones; about 91% are singletons and the top ten take about 5%. The sample was peripheral blood. These receptors all stem from a middle-aged woman with acute or convalescent COVID-19. CDR3s leave out the opening cysteine and the closing phenylalanine or tryptophan. Each record gives: V gene, clone size, CDR3 protein. Only some rows state a clone size, as once, few, many or a class for expanded clones.

TRBV18	-	ASRRSLEGKLF
TRBV6-4	-	ASSNEEGGGYT
TRBV10-3	-	ATTAASSYNSPLH
TRBV2	once	ASRFGQVNYGYT
TRBV4-1	-	ASSERVGNQPQH
TRBV5-8	-	ASRAGGSNQPQH
TRBV5-4	-	ASSLPGVNYGYT
TRBV6-2/TRBV6-3	-	ASSRTRLAKNIQY
TRBV10-1	few	ASSDRQKSSGNTIY
TRBV12-3/TRBV12-4	-	ASSFVRGGYT
TRBV19	-	ASSRRTGDEPQH
TRBV28	-	ASSSQGGNTGELF
TRBV2	-	ASSQGGDRVTDTQY
TRBV6-2/TRBV6-3	-	ASSYSQGPTSGFTGELF
TRBV10-3	-	AISGTGGYRNTEAF
TRBV9	-	ASSAGGQRNTIY
TRBV7-2	-	ASSFITQGARYGYT
TRBV19	-	ASSIDRWRAIYNEQF